This T cell receptor (beta chain) is drawn from a study of OX40 agonist ivuxolimab in advanced cancers. Study-level background: Ivuxolimab was a fully human IgG2 agonistic monoclonal antibody targeting the costimulatory receptor OX40 (CD134). Intravenous ivuxolimab was administered to patients every 2 weeks at six dose levels: 0.01, 0.1, 0.3, 1.5, 3 and 10 mg/kg. Patients were allowed to have had prior anti-PD-1, anti-PD-L1 or anti-CTLA-4 therapy, and 30% to 40% of the dose-escalation patients had been treated with checkpoint inhibitors. Of the roughly 52 dose-escalation patients, hepatocellular carcinoma was present in around 20, melanoma in roughly 15, renal cell carcinoma in 9 and head and neck cancer in 9. The monotherapy dose-escalation portion (N of about 50 patients) of the phase I ivuxolimab trial is reported in the paper. In the dose-escalation cohort, around four fifths of patients were male, and the mean age was 60 years with a range of 23 to 79. Partial responses occurred in three dose-escalation patients: two with cutaneous melanoma and one with hepatocellular carcinoma. The purpose of peripheral TCRbeta sequencing was to test whether ivuxolimab changed TCR sequence diversity and led to clonal T-cell expansion.

Overall study results and their limits: The antigen specificity of the peripheral T cells that underwent clonal expansion was not determined. At doses from 0.1 to 3.0 mg/kg, clonal expansion was seen in both CD4+ and CD8+ blood T cells between baseline and week 6. Partial responders in the 0.1-3.0 mg/kg groups had among the lowest normalized peripheral clonal expansion, especially among CD8+ T cells. Low levels of normalized T-cell clonal expansion were also shown by some nonresponding patients. After ivuxolimab, CD8+ T cells had more expanded clones than CD4+ T cells on average.

Patients with a history of autoimmune disease or receiving systemic immunosuppression were excluded from the trial. In every dose cohort, peripheral blood was drawn for TCR sequencing at baseline, cycle 4 day 1, and cycle 7 day 1. The samples were taken from a phase I, first-in-human, multicenter, open-label dose-escalation trial of ivuxolimab. Adults with locally advanced or metastatic melanoma, renal cell carcinoma, hepatocellular carcinoma or head and neck squamous cell carcinoma were enrolled in the trial. Before TCR sequencing, CD4+ T cells and CD8+ T cells were sorted from peripheral blood as separate populations. A word on this clone: Its antigen is not yet known. Base qualities are not recorded, but no much larger clone differs from it by a single base.

At the junction V is shortened by 4 bases and J by 6 bases; bases outside the gene matches: 4. Based on the germline V gene, the CDR1 and CDR2 sequences are MNHEY and SVGAGI. The CDR3 measures 13 amino acids from cysteine to phenylalanine. Solely the CDR3 DNA is kept, with 39 bases framed from the first base. To sequence the TCRbeta CDR3 region, genomic DNA was isolated from the sorted cells. TCRbeta CDR3 regions were sequenced using the immunoSEQ Assay. TCRdb stores this immuneACCESS table with in-frame sequences only. Part of the clones is absent; in the studies checked, under half of the shortfall reflects unresolved V genes, and no reason is known for the rest. The table for this sample lists 65,000 to 95,000 clones; approximately 89% of them were counted only once. Of the sample, over 0.15% falls within the top ten clones.

The chain is assembled from TRBV6-5 and TRBJ2-5; TRBD1 agrees with 8 junctional bases. The sequencing used CD4+ or CD8+ T cells sorted from blood, collected in a trial of the OX40 agonist ivuxolimab. The sequence was obtained from an adult with an advanced solid tumor such as melanoma, head and neck, liver or kidney cancer. The CDR3: CASSSGGAKTQYF. The bases read TGTGCCAGCAGTTCAGGGGGCGCGAAGACCCAGTACTTC.